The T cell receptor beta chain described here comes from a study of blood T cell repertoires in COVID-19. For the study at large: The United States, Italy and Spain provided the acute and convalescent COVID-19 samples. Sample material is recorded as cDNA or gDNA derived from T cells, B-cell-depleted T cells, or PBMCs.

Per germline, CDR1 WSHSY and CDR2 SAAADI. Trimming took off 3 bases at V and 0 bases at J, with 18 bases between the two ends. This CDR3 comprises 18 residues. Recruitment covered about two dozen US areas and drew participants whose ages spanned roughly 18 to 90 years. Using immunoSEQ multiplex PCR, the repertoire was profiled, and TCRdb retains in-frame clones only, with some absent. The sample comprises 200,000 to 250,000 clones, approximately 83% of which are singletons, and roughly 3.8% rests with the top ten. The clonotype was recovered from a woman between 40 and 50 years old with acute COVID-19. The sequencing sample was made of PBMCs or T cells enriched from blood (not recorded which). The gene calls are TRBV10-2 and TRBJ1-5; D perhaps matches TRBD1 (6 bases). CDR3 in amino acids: CASSEGNRAGYSNQPQHF. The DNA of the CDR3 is TGCGCCAGCAGTGAAGGGAACAGGGCCGGCTATAGCAATCAGCCCCAGCATTTT.